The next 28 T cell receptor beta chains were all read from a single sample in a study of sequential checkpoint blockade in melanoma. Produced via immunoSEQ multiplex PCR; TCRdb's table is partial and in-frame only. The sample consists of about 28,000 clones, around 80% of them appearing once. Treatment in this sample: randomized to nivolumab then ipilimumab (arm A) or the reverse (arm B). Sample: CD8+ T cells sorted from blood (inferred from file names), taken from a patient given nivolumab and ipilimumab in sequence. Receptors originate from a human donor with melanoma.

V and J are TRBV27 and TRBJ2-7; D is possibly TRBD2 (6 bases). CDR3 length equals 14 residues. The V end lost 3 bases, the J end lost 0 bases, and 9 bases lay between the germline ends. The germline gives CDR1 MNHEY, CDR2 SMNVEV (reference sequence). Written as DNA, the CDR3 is TGTGCCAGCAGTTTGATGGGGGGCTCCTACGAGCAGTACTTC. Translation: CASSLMGGSYEQYF.

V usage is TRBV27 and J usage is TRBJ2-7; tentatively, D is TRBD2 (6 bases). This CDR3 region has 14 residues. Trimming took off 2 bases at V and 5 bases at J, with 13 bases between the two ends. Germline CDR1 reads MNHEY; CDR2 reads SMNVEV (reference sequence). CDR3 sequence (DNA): TGTGCCAGCAGTTTAGGATCGGGAGTCCACGAGCAGTACTTC. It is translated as CASSLGSGVHEQYF.

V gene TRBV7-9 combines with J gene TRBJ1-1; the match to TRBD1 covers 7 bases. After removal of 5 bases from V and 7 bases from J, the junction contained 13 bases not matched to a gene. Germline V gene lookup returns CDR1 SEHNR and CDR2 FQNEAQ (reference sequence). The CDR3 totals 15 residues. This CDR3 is CASSIRSRDSREAFF. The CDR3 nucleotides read TGTGCCAGCAGCATCCGGAGCCGGGACAGCCGTGAAGCTTTCTTT.

CDR3 DNA: TGTGCCAGCAGCTTAGGTCCCGGCGAGCGGGGGGGGGAGACCCAGTACTTC. It encodes CASSLGPGERGGETQYF. V gene TRBV7-2 combines with J gene TRBJ2-5, with 10 positions matching TRBD2. CDR1 and CDR2 from the germline V gene are SGHTA and FQGNSA. Unmatched junction bases numbered 10, after V lost 1 base and J lost 5 bases. This CDR3 comprises 17 residues. Combining the CDR3 with reference TRBV7-2 and TRBJ2-5 gives the whole variable domain GAGVSQSPSNKVTEKGKDVELRCDPISGHTALYWYRQSLGQGLEFLIYFQGNSAPDKSGLPSDRFSAERTGGSVSTLTIQRTQQEDSAVYLCASSLGPGERGGETQYFGPGTRLLVL.

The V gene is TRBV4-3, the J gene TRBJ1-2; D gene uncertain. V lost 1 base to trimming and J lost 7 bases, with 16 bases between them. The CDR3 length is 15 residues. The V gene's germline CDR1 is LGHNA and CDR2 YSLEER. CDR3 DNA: TGCGCCAGCAGCCAAGGAAAAAAGGCCCTAGGTGGCTACACCTTC. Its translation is CASSQGKKALGGYTF.

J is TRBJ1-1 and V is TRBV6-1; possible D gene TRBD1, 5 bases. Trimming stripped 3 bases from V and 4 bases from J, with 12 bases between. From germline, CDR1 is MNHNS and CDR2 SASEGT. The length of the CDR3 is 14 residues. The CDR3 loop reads CASSDGGGTTEAFF. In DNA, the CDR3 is TGTGCCAGCAGTGATGGGGGGGGGACCACTGAAGCTTTCTTT.

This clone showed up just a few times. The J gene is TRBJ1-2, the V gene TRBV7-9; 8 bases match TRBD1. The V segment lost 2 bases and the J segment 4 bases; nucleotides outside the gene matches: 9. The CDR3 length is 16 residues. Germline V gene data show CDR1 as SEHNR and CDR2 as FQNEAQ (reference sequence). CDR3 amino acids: CASSLNGLDRVYGYTF. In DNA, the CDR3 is TGTGCCAGCAGCTTAAATGGTCTGGACAGGGTCTATGGCTACACCTTC.

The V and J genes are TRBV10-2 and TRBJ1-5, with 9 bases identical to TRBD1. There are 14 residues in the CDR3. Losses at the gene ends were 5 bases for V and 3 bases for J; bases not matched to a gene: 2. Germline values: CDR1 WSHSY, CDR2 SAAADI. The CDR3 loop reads CASSRQGDNQPQHF. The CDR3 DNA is TGCGCCAGCAGTCGACAGGGGGACAATCAGCCCCAGCATTTT.

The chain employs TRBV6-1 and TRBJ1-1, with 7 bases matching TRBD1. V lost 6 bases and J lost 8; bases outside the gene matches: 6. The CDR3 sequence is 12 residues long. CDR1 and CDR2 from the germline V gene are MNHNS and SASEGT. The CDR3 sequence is CASSPGQSEAFF. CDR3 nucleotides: TGTGCCAGCAGCCCGGGACAGTCAGAAGCTTTCTTT.

The CDR3 here is CASSARGTYYGYTF. CDR3 nucleotides: TGTGCCAGCAGCGCCAGGGGGACCTACTATGGCTACACCTTC. This rearrangement joins TRBV6-1 to TRBJ1-2; 7 bases line up with TRBD1. This CDR3 contains 14 residues. CDR1 and CDR2 from the germline V gene are MNHNS and SASEGT. The V gene end was trimmed by 6 bases and the J gene end by 3 bases; junction bases not matched to a gene: 7.

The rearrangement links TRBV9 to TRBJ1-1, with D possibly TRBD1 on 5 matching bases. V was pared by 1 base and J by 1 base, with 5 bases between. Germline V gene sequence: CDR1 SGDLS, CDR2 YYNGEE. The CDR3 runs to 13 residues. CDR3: CASSVQGNTEAFF. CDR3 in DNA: TGTGCCAGCAGCGTACAGGGGAACACTGAAGCTTTCTTT. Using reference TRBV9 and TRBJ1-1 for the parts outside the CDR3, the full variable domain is DSGVTQTPKHLITATGQRVTLRCSPRSGDLSVYWYQQSLDQGLQFLIQYYNGEERAKGNILERFSAQQFPDLHSELNLSSLELGDSALYFCASSVQGNTEAFFGQGTRLTVV.

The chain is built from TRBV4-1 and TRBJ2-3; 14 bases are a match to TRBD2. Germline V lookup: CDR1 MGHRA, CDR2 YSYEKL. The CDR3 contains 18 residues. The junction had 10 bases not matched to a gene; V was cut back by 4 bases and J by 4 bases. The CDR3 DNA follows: TGCGCCAGCAGCCCCAGACTAGCGGGAGGGCCGGAGGCAGATACGCAGTATTTT. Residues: CASSPRLAGGPEADTQYF.

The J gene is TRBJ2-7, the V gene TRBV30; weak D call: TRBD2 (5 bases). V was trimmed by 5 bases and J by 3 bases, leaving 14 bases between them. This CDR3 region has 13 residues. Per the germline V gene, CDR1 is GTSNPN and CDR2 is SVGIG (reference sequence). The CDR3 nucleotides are TGTGCCTGGTCCGACGGGGATCTCTACGAGCAGTACTTC. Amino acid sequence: CAWSDGDLYEQYF.

CDR3 in amino acids: CASSQKTGAEQYF. The CDR3 bases are TGCGCCAGCAGCCAAAAGACAGGAGCCGAGCAGTACTTC. V usage is TRBV4-1 and J usage is TRBJ2-7; tentatively, D is TRBD1 (6 bases). The CDR3 runs 13 residues. The V end was cut by 2 bases, the J end by 6 bases, with 11 bases between. Looked up from germline, CDR1 is MGHRA and CDR2 is YSYEKL.

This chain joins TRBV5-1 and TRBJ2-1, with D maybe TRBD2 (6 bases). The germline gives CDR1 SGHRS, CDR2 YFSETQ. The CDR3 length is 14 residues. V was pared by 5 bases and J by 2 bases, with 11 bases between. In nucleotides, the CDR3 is TGCGCCAGCAGACCGGGACTGGCCTACAATGAGCAGTTCTTC. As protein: CASRPGLAYNEQFF.

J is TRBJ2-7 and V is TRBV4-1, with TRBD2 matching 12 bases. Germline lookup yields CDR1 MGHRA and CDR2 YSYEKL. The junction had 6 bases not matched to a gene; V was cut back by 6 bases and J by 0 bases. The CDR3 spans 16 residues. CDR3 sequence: CASRLETSGSSYEQYF. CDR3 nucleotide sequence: TGCGCCAGCAGGCTAGAGACTAGCGGGAGCTCCTACGAGCAGTACTTC.

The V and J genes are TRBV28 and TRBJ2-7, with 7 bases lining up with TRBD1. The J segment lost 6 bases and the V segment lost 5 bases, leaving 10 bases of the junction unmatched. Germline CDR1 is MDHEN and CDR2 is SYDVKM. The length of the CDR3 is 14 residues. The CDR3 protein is CASSLTGTSAEQYF. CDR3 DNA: TGTGCCAGCAGTCTGACAGGGACCTCGGCCGAGCAGTACTTC.

CDR3 coding DNA: TGTGCCAGCAGCCCCGAGGAGGGCTCCTACGAGCAGTACTTC. It translates to CASSPEEGSYEQYF. The V gene is TRBV9, the J gene TRBJ2-7; a weak D match, TRBD2 (6 bases). Germline CDR1 is SGDLS and CDR2 is YYNGEE. The V end lost 4 bases, the J end lost 0 bases, and 11 bases lay between the germline ends. The CDR3 covers 14 residues.

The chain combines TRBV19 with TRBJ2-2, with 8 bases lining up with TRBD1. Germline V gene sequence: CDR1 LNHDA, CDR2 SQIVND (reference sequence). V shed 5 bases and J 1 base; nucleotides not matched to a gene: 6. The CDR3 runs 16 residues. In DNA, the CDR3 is TGTGCCAGTAGTCACTGGACAGGGATGAACACCGGGGAGCTGTTTTTT. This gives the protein CASSHWTGMNTGELFF.

The CDR3, as DNA: TGCGCCAGCAGCTTGGCCGGGGACAGGGTTACAGATACGCAGTATTTT. Translation: CASSLAGDRVTDTQYF. The chain joins TRBV5-1 to TRBJ2-3; 9 bases agree with TRBD1. V gave up 0 bases and J gave up 3 bases; unmatched junction bases: 5. The germline V gene has CDR1 SGHRS and CDR2 YFSETQ. The CDR3 runs to 16 residues.

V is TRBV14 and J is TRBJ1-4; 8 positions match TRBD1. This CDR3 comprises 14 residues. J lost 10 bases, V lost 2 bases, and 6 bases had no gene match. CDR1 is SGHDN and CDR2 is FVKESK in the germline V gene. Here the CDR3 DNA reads TGTGCCAGCAGCCAAAAGCAGGGGGCAGCAAAACTGTTTTTT. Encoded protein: CASSQKQGAAKLFF. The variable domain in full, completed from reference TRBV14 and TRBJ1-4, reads EAGVTQFPSHSVIEKGQTVTLRCDPISGHDNLYWYRRVMGKEIKFLLHFVKESKQDESGMPNNRFLAERTGGTYSTLKVQPAELEDSGVYFCASSQKQGAAKLFFGSGTQLSVL.

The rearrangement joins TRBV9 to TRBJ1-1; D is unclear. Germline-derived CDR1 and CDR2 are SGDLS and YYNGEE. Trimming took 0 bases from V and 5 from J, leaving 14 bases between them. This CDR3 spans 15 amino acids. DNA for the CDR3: TGTGCCAGCAGCGTAGGTCGGGGTACGGGGACTGAAGCTTTCTTT. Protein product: CASSVGRGTGTEAFF.

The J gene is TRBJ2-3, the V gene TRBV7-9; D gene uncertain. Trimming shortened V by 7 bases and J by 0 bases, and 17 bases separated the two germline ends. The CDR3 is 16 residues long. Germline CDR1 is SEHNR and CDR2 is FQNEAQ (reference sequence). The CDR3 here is CASTQTEHSSTDTQYF. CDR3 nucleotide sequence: TGTGCCAGCACCCAAACTGAGCATTCTAGCACAGATACGCAGTATTTT.

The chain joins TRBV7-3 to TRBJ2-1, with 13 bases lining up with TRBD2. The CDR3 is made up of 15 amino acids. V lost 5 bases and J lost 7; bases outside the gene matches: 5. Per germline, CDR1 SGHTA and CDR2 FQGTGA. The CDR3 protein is CASSPTSGGGNEQFF. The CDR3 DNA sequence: TGTGCCAGCAGCCCAACTAGCGGGGGGGGTAATGAGCAGTTCTTC.

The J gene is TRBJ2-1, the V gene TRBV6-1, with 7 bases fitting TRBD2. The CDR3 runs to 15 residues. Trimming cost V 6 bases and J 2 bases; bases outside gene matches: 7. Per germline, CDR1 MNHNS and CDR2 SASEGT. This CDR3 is CASSAGEGTYNEQFF. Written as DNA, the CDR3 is TGTGCCAGCAGCGCCGGGGAGGGGACCTACAATGAGCAGTTCTTC.

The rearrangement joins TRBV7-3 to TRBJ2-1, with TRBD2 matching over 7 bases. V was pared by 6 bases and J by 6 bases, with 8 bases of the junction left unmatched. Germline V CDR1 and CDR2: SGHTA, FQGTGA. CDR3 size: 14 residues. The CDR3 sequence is CASSSAGAGNEQFF. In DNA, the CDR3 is TGTGCCAGCAGTTCCGCGGGAGCAGGCAATGAGCAGTTCTTC.

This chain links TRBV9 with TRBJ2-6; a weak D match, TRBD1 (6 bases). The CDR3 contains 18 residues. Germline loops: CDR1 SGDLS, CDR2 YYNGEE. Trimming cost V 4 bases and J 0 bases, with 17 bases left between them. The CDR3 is CASSPSRDKSSGANVLTF. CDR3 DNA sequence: TGTGCCAGCAGCCCAAGCCGGGACAAGAGCTCTGGGGCCAACGTCCTGACTTTC.

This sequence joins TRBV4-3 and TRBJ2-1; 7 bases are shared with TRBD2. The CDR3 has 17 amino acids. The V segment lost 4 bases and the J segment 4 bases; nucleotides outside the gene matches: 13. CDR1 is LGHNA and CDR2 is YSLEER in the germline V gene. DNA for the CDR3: TGCGCCAGCAGCCCCACGGTGGTTAGCGGGTGGTACAATGAGCAGTTCTTC. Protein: CASSPTVVSGWYNEQFF.